This T cell receptor (beta chain) was observed in a study of neurological immune-mediated disorders. TCRdb re-called the 5' RACE reads with MiXCR, one entry per CDR3 protein. This sample carries some 95,000 distinct CDR3 sequences, 3.5% of them seen once, and the ten largest clones take about 6%. The CDR3 sequence is 13 residues long. The germline V gene has CDR1 KGHSH and CDR2 LQKENI. Deletions cut 8 bases from V and 7 bases from J, with 15 bases between. This clonotype occurred many times. The antigen is not known. Study-level findings and limits: Phylogenetic grouping placed 18 of 34 multiple sclerosis patients' repertoires in one related-CDR3 cluster, a possible signature. In HTLV-1-associated myelopathy, TCR clonal expansion was greatest, whereas multiple sclerosis had the least, falling below healthy controls.

The chain uses TRBV18 and TRBJ2-1, with TRBD2 as a possible D gene (6 bases). The sequenced sample consisted of PBMCs. The source is a woman between 18 and 30 years old with multiple sclerosis. CDR3 sequence (DNA): TGTGCCAGCCTAGCACTAGCTAGTAATGAGCAGTTCTTC. It specifies CASLALASNEQFF.